This T cell receptor (beta chain) was obtained from a study of shared clonotypes between healthy human individuals. Notes on the study in general: Generally, naive subsets (rather than memory subsets) showed larger estimated richness.

Adults of Caucasian background living in Nashville, Tennessee made up all donors. In regard to this clone: Its antigen is currently unknown.

Produced via immunoSEQ multiplex PCR; TCRdb's table is partial and in-frame only. This table has around 550,000 clones, 90% to 96% appearing once. CDR3 size: 16 residues. Per germline, CDR1 LNHDA and CDR2 SQIVND (reference sequence). J gave up 0 bases and V 5 bases, and 7 bases lay outside the gene matches. This TCR came from a woman in her thirties in good health. V is TRBV19 and J is TRBJ2-3, with 8 bases matching TRBD1. The sequenced material came from naive CD4+ T cells sorted from blood. Specified subset: CD45RA+ positively selected. CDR3 in amino acids: CASSLRTGSSTDTQYF. In DNA form, the CDR3 reads TGTGCCAGTAGTTTACGGACAGGGTCAAGCACAGATACGCAGTATTTT.